One T cell receptor beta chain is described in this entry. This specimen belongs to a study of OX40 agonist ivuxolimab in advanced cancers. Assay used: immunoSEQ multiplex PCR; TCRdb lists only in-frame clones, some missing. This table holds about 55,000 clones, 70% to 90% found once. Germline V gene sequence: CDR1 MNHEY, CDR2 SVGAGI. Trimming took 8 bases from V and 3 from J, leaving 11 bases between them. This CDR3 contains 12 residues. The material sequenced was CD4+ or CD8+ T cells sorted from blood, taken in a trial of the OX40 agonist ivuxolimab. V gene TRBV6-5 combines with J gene TRBJ2-7, with D unresolved. This TCR derives from an adult with an advanced solid tumor such as melanoma, head and neck, liver or kidney cancer. CDR3 region: CASGSRNYEQYF. As DNA, the CDR3 is TGTGCCAGCGGTTCCCGAAACTACGAGCAGTACTTC.